This entry is about one T cell receptor (beta chain). The data are from a study of human T cells and chemical hapten exposure. Study details: Throughout the approximately 26-week study, diphenylcyclopropenone was applied weekly to the patients' scalps.

V lost 1 base and J 5 bases, leaving 8 bases between the germline ends. The length of the CDR3 is 13 residues. The germline V gene encodes CDR1 KGHDR and CDR2 SFDVKD. MiXCR, applied by TCRdb to the RACE reads, yields one record per CDR3 protein. The profile shows 250,000 or so distinct CDR3 sequences, about 8.1% of them singletons. Documented time point: pre-sensitization, week 0. Treatment indicated: therapeutic diphenylcyclopropenone sensitization with weekly scalp DPC. The chain employs TRBV24-1 and TRBJ2-7, with D unresolved. The source of this sequence is a woman aged 40 to 50 with alopecia areata. Some clones in this sample may be carry-over from other donors' samples. The material was whole blood, obtained in connection with sensitization to the hapten diphenylcyclopropenone (DPC). In nucleotides, the CDR3 is TGTGCCACCAGTGATTTCGCCAGTAACGAGCAGTACTTC. Residues: CATSDFASNEQYF.